These 5 T cell receptor beta chains came from one sample sequenced in a study of blood T cells in healthy people across ages. Using a J-beta primer mix together with a sample-barcoded 5' primer, a second PCR was run for about 6 to 11 cycles. One entry per CDR3 protein results from TCRdb running MiXCR on the 5' RACE reads. There are around 500,000 distinct CDR3 sequences in the sample; about 27% occur only once, and approximately 3.5% lies in the top ten. The data were also submitted as part of a second study, on T cells of mothers and their children.

The sample comprised blood. The receptors shown here come from a boy aged 2-15 years in good health.

This clonotype turned up a few times. This chain joins TRBV9 and TRBJ2-5; D uncertain. From germline, CDR1 is SGDLS and CDR2 YYNGEE. V was cut by 3 bases and J by 4 bases, with 16 bases left in between. The CDR3 runs to 15 residues. The CDR3 bases are TGTGCCAGCAGCGCCAGTGACGGACCGGCAGAGACCCAGTACTTC. Protein: CASSASDGPAETQYF.

This clonotype was seen only a few times. The chain has TRBV27 and TRBJ1-5; D ambiguous. CDR1 and CDR2 from the germline V gene are MNHEY and SMNVEV (reference sequence). The CDR3 loop spans 13 amino acids. The V gene lost 5 bases and the J gene lost 3 bases, with 8 bases spanning the gap. DNA for the CDR3: TGTGCCAGCAGTGTCGGCTACAATCAGCCCCAGCATTTT. This sequence encodes CASSVGYNQPQHF.

The chain links TRBV9 to TRBJ2-3; TRBD2 is a possible D gene (5 bases). From germline, CDR1 is SGDLS and CDR2 YYNGEE. The V end was cut by 0 bases, the J end by 0 bases, with 17 bases between. The length of the CDR3 is 18 residues. The DNA for the CDR3 is TGTGCCAGCAGCGTAGCGTCTAGCACGACTCTTAGCACAGATACGCAGTATTTT. This encodes CASSVASSTTLSTDTQYF. Full variable domain (remainder filled in from reference TRBV9 and TRBJ2-3): DSGVTQTPKHLITATGQRVTLRCSPRSGDLSVYWYQQSLDQGLQFLIQYYNGEERAKGNILERFSAQQFPDLHSELNLSSLELGDSALYFCASSVASSTTLSTDTQYFGPGTRLTVL.

The V gene is TRBV2, the J gene TRBJ2-5; either TRBD1 or TRBD2 may fit D (5 bases each). V was clipped by 3 bases and J by 3 bases, with 17 bases between them. The CDR3 runs 16 residues. CDR1 and CDR2 (germline): SNHLY, FYNNEI. The CDR3 sequence: CASSELGLVGEETQYF. The CDR3 bases are TGTGCCAGCAGTGAGCTGGGGCTAGTCGGGGAAGAGACCCAGTACTTC.

The genes are TRBV20-1 and TRBJ2-2; tentatively, D is TRBD2 (6 bases). This CDR3 is built from 18 residues. In germline, CDR1 is DFQATT, CDR2 SNEGSKA (reference sequence). V lost 0 bases and J 0 bases, leaving 17 bases between the germline ends. Here the CDR3 DNA reads TGCAGTGCTAGAGATTTTTATACGGGCGGGGCGAACACCGGGGAGCTGTTTTTT. Amino acid sequence: CSARDFYTGGANTGELFF.